This TCR beta chain was recorded in a study of TIL therapy for anti-PD-1-resistant metastatic lung cancer. Study in general: Patients then received nivolumab; progressors got lymphodepletion, TIL and IL-2. Most patients had lung adenocarcinoma; a handful of tumors were EGFR-mutant, two ALK-rearranged; half smoked currently or formerly.

The V gene lost 1 base and the J gene lost 11 bases, with 11 bases spanning the gap. This CDR3 comprises 12 residues. Germline lookup yields CDR1 LGHNT and CDR2 FRNRAP. Regarding time point: pre-treatment sample, taken before nivolumab and TIL therapy. Patients were adults with stage 4 NSCLC. The immunoSEQ assay was v3. Method: immunoSEQ multiplex PCR; TCRdb's copy keeps in-frame clones and lacks some. This sample has roughly 58,000 clones, with roughly four fifths found just once. In regard to this clone: The same CDR3 also results from other DNA sequences found in this sample.

The sample was blood, taken at baseline. The TCR sequence derives from a person between 25 and 80 years old with non-small cell lung cancer. The chain recombines TRBV12-5 with TRBJ1-1; maybe TRBD1 (5 bases). This chain's CDR3 is CASGLGQGLAFF. DNA for the CDR3: TGTGCTAGTGGTTTGGGTCAGGGTTTGGCTTTCTTT.